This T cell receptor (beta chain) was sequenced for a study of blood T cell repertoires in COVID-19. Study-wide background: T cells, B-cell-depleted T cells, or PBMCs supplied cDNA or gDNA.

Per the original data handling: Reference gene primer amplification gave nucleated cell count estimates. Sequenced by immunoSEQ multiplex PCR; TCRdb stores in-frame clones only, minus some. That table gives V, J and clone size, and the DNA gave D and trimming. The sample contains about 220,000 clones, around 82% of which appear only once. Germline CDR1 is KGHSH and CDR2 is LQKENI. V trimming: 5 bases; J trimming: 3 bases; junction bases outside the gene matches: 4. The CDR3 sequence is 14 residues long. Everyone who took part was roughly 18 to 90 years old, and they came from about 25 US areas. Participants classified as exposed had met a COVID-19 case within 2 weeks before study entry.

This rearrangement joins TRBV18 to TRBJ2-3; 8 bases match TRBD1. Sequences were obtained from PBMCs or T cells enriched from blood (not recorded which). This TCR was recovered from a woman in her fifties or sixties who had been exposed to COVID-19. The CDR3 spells CASSSTGATDTQYF. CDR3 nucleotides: TGTGCCAGCTCATCGACAGGGGCAACAGATACGCAGTATTTT. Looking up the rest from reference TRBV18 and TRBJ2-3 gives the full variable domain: NAGVMQNPRHLVRRRGQEARLRCSPMKGHSHVYWYRQLPEEGLKFMVYLQKENIIDESGMPKERFSAEFPKEGPSILRIQQVVRGDSAAYFCASSSTGATDTQYFGPGTRLTVL.